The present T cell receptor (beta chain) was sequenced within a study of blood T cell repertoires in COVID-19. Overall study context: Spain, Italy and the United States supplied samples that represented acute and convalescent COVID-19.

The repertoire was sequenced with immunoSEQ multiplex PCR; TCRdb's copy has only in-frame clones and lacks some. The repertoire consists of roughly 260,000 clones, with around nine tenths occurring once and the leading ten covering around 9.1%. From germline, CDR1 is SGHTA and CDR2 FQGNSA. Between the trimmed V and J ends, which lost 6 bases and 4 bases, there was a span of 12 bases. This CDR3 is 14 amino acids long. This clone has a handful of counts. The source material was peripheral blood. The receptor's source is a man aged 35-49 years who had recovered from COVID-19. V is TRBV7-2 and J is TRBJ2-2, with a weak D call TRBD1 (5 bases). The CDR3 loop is CASRRTRGTGELFF. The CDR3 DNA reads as TGTGCCAGCAGACGGACAAGAGGCACCGGGGAGCTGTTTTTT.